The source of this T cell receptor beta chain is a study of cytomegalovirus exposure and HLA in healthy donors. The PCR made use of 60 Vbeta and 13 Jbeta primers. Here immunoSEQ multiplex PCR was the method, and the copy in TCRdb shows in-frame clones only, minus some. The sample consists of over 95,000 clones, 74% of them appearing once. With regard to this clone: As yet, its antigen is unknown.

The study, taken as a whole, reports: In terms of immune exposure information, only CMV serostatus was available. Cytomegalovirus association was listed for about 150 TCR beta chains. The HLA-A and HLA-B alleles of most subjects were reportedly predicted accurately from TCR beta sequences.

The clonotype originates from a human donor in good health. Specimen: PBMCs.

Written as DNA, the CDR3 is TGTGCCAGCAGCCCGCACGGCGGGGGGAGCTCTGGAAACACCATATATTTT. Translation: CASSPHGGGSSGNTIYF. The rearrangement links TRBV7-9 to TRBJ1-3; TRBD1 is a possible D gene (5 bases). Germline assignment: CDR1 SEHNR and CDR2 FQNEAQ (reference sequence). This CDR3 contains 17 residues. Trimming left V 5 bases short and J 0 bases short, with 17 bases between.